One and the same sample provided the 27 T cell receptor beta chains below, sequenced in a study of T cells in localized non-small cell lung cancer. Sequencing was performed with immunoSEQ multiplex PCR; in TCRdb, only in-frame clones are kept and a portion is missing. The sample shows 3,000 to 4,000 clones, less than 30% of them seen only once. The material sequenced was lung tumor tissue, taken before any cancer treatment. The receptors shown here come from a woman aged 35 to 75 with stage I squamous cell lung carcinoma.

This clone was recorded a few times. The chain combines TRBV11-3 with TRBJ2-1; D ambiguous. CDR1 is SGHNT, CDR2 YENEEA, per germline. The germline V and J ends were trimmed by 6 bases and 0 bases, with 12 bases remaining between them. The CDR3 is 15 amino acids. The CDR3 DNA sequence: TGTGCCAGCAGTCCCCGGAGAAGCTCCTACAATGAGCAGTTCTTC. Amino acid sequence: CASSPRRSSYNEQFF.

This clone was seen only a few times. V gene TRBV29-1 combines with J gene TRBJ1-1; weak D call: TRBD1 (5 bases). V gave up 4 bases and J gave up 2 bases, with 14 bases separating them. The CDR3 is 14 amino acids. Germline CDR1 is SQVTM and CDR2 is ANQGSEA. CDR3: CSVGKETENTEAFF. The CDR3 DNA follows: TGCAGCGTTGGAAAGGAGACAGAAAACACTGAAGCTTTCTTT.

This clone was counted once. The genes are TRBV30 and TRBJ1-2, with a tentative D call TRBD1 (5 bases). V was cut by 3 bases and J by 6 bases, with 14 bases left in between. Per germline, CDR1 GTSNPN and CDR2 SVGIG (reference sequence). This CDR3 contains 13 residues. The CDR3 sequence: CAWRVMGVDGYTF. DNA for the CDR3: TGTGCCTGGAGGGTTATGGGGGTGGATGGCTACACCTTC.

This clone was detected only a few times. The V and J genes are TRBV7-5 and TRBJ2-1; TRBD2, the table's D call, was not compared with the DNA. TRBV7-5 is tagged as a pseudogene. The CDR3 runs to 15 residues. CDR3 nucleotide sequence: TGTGCCAGCATCATCCCCCGGACTAGCTCAGGTGAGCAGTTCTTC. Translation: CASIIPRTSSGEQFF.

In this sample, this clone is medium-sized. The chain uses TRBV9 and TRBJ1-2, with TRBD1 as a possible D gene (5 bases). The CDR3 runs to 13 residues. CDR1 and CDR2 (germline): SGDLS, YYNGEE. The V end was cut by 4 bases, the J end by 4 bases, with 11 bases between. DNA for the CDR3: TGTGCCAGCAGCTACGGACATACCTATGGCTACACCTTC. Translation gives CASSYGHTYGYTF. Looking up the rest from reference TRBV9 and TRBJ1-2 gives the full variable domain: DSGVTQTPKHLITATGQRVTLRCSPRSGDLSVYWYQQSLDQGLQFLIQYYNGEERAKGNILERFSAQQFPDLHSELNLSSLELGDSALYFCASSYGHTYGYTFGSGTRLTVV.

By share of the sample, this clone is medium-sized. The chain couples TRBV11-3 to TRBJ2-1; 10 bases agree with TRBD2. Germline CDR1 reads SGHNT; CDR2 reads YENEEA. CDR3 length equals 17 residues. V trimming: 5 bases; J trimming: 2 bases; junction bases outside the gene matches: 9. Here the CDR3 DNA reads TGTGCCAGCAGCGCCCTAGCGGGGGAAGTTGCCTACAATGAGCAGTTCTTC. This codes for CASSALAGEVAYNEQFF. Drawing the rest from reference TRBV11-3 and TRBJ2-1, the complete variable domain is EAGVVQSPRYKIIEKKQPVAFWCNPISGHNTLYWYLQNLGQGPELLIRYENEEAVDDSQLPKDRFSAERLKGVDSTLKIQPAELGDSAVYLCASSALAGEVAYNEQFFGPGTRLTVL.

This clone showed up just a few times. The V and J genes are TRBV9 and TRBJ1-1; D not certain. V lost 5 bases to trimming and J lost 0 bases, with 14 bases between them. CDR1 is SGDLS and CDR2 is YYNGEE in the germline V gene. CDR3 length: 15 amino acids. The CDR3 is CASSYDTYMNTEAFF. The CDR3 DNA follows: TGTGCCAGCAGTTATGACACATACATGAACACTGAAGCTTTCTTT.

The chain employs TRBV29-1 and TRBJ1-2; 7 bases fit TRBD1. The CDR3 length is 13 residues. Germline CDR1 is SQVTM and CDR2 is ANQGSEA. With V trimmed by 4 bases and J by 5 bases, 7 bases remained unmatched. CDR3 sequence reads: CSVGTGVFYGYTF. CDR3 DNA: TGCAGCGTTGGGACAGGCGTATTTTATGGCTACACCTTC.

In its sample, this clone is medium-sized (0.01 to 0.1%). The chain employs TRBV6-8 and TRBJ1-2, with D maybe TRBD1 (5 bases). V was shortened by 5 bases and J by 1 base, with 8 bases between the two germline ends. From germline, CDR1 is MNHGY and CDR2 SAAAGT. The CDR3 loop spans 13 amino acids. CDR3 sequence: CASSVTDNYGYTF. In nucleotides, the CDR3 is TGTGCCAGCAGTGTGACAGATAACTATGGCTACACCTTC.

This clone was detected only a few times. The J gene is TRBJ2-3, the V gene TRBV7-6, with D perhaps matching TRBD1 (5 bases). V was shortened by 1 base and J by 1 base, with 9 bases between the two germline ends. Germline CDR1 is SGHVS and CDR2 is FNYEAQ. There are 15 residues in the CDR3. The chain's CDR3 is CASSLGVGGTDTQYF. In nucleotides, the CDR3 is TGTGCCAGCAGCTTAGGAGTAGGGGGCACAGATACGCAGTATTTT.

This chain joins TRBV11-3 and TRBJ2-3; TRBD1 matches 8 bases. The CDR3 runs 16 residues. CDR1 and CDR2 (germline): SGHNT, YENEEA. J gave up 3 bases and V 5 bases, and 10 bases lay outside the gene matches. The CDR3 nucleotides read TGTGCCAGCAGCCCCGACAGGGGAAGGGTTACAGATACGCAGTATTTT. It translates to CASSPDRGRVTDTQYF.

The chain couples TRBV11-3 to TRBJ2-7; TRBD2 agrees at 14 bases. The germline gives CDR1 SGHNT, CDR2 YENEEA. CDR3 length equals 19 residues. Losses at the gene ends were 5 bases for V and 5 bases for J; bases not matched to a gene: 17. Here the CDR3 DNA reads TGTGCCAGCAGCCCACGGACTAGCGGGAGGTTCCTAGGGTGCCACGAGCAGTACTTC. Its protein is CASSPRTSGRFLGCHEQYF. Combining the CDR3 with reference TRBV11-3 and TRBJ2-7 gives the whole variable domain EAGVVQSPRYKIIEKKQPVAFWCNPISGHNTLYWYLQNLGQGPELLIRYENEEAVDDSQLPKDRFSAERLKGVDSTLKIQPAELGDSAVYLCASSPRTSGRFLGCHEQYFGPGTRLTVT.

This clone occurred a few times. This chain links TRBV11-3 with TRBJ2-5; 8 positions match TRBD2. The CDR3 runs to 16 residues. The germline V gene encodes CDR1 SGHNT and CDR2 YENEEA. V gave up 1 base and J gave up 2 bases; unmatched junction bases: 6. CDR3 loop: CASSLVGVAGQETQYF. CDR3 sequence (DNA): TGTGCCAGCAGCTTAGTGGGAGTAGCGGGGCAAGAGACCCAGTACTTC.

This clone has only a few counts. The chain uses TRBV28 and TRBJ1-4; D perhaps matches TRBD1 (6 bases). Trimming took off 5 bases at V and 4 bases at J, with 14 bases between the two ends. CDR3 size: 15 residues. Per the germline V gene, CDR1 is MDHEN and CDR2 is SYDVKM. In DNA form, the CDR3 reads TGTGCCAGCAGTATACAGGGACCCCTTAATGAAAAACTGTTTTTT. Encoded protein: CASSIQGPLNEKLFF.

This clone was seen only a few times. The chain uses TRBV11-3 and TRBJ2-1; D unresolved. V was cut by 1 base and J by 0 bases, with 13 bases left in between. This CDR3 is built from 17 residues. The germline V gene encodes CDR1 SGHNT and CDR2 YENEEA. The CDR3 DNA sequence: TGTGCCAGCAGCTTAGTTTTCTCGAGGAACTCCTACAATGAGCAGTTCTTC. Amino acid sequence: CASSLVFSRNSYNEQFF.

A few counts support this clone. The gene calls are TRBV23-1 and TRBJ2-7; D uncertain. TRBV23-1 is an ORF, with its function uncertain. The V end lost 2 bases, the J end lost 0 bases, and 26 bases lay between the germline ends. The length of the CDR3 is 20 residues. CDR3 loop: CASSQRTPTCRVGPSYEQYF. CDR3 bases: TGCGCCAGCAGTCAACGCACGCCCACCTGTAGGGTCGGACCCTCCTACGAGCAGTACTTC.

Sample share makes this clone medium-sized. V gene TRBV6-8 combines with J gene TRBJ1-1, with unresolved D. The CDR3 length is 15 residues. From germline, CDR1 is MNHGY and CDR2 SAAAGT. Trimming removed 3 bases from V and 0 bases from J, with 11 bases in between. CDR3 bases: TGTGCCAGCAGTTATTTCCCTGTCATGAACACTGAAGCTTTCTTT. Translating gives CASSYFPVMNTEAFF.

This chain connects TRBV19 to TRBJ2-7; the D gene is possibly TRBD2 (5 bases). The V end was cut by 4 bases, the J end by 6 bases, with 22 bases between. The germline CDR1 and CDR2 sequences are LNHDA and SQIVND (reference sequence). This CDR3 region has 16 residues. The CDR3 DNA sequence: TGTGCCAGTAGTACCCTTGACATGGACCTTCGGGGCGAGCAGTACTTC. This sequence encodes CASSTLDMDLRGEQYF.

The V and J genes are TRBV11-3 and TRBJ2-2, with D unclear. This CDR3 is 15 amino acids long. From germline, CDR1 is SGHNT and CDR2 YENEEA. Trimming shortened V by 2 bases and J by 1 base, and 8 bases separated the two germline ends. The CDR3 DNA is TGTGCCAGCAGCTTACCAGAGGAGAACACCGGGGAGCTGTTTTTT. Amino acid sequence: CASSLPEENTGELFF.

The chain is built from TRBV6-8 and TRBJ1-2, with no clear D. V gave up 5 bases and J gave up 6 bases, with 10 bases separating them. Germline V gene lookup returns CDR1 MNHGY and CDR2 SAAAGT. This CDR3 has 12 residues. CDR3 in amino acids: CASSDTIHGYTF. The CDR3 DNA sequence: TGTGCCAGCAGTGATACCATCCATGGCTACACCTTC.

This clone was detected once. The gene calls are TRBV15 and TRBJ2-3, with D maybe TRBD1 (6 bases). V lost 4 bases, J lost 1 base, and 9 bases lay in between. There are 14 residues in the CDR3. Germline V gives CDR1 LNHNV, CDR2 YYDKDF (reference sequence). DNA of the CDR3: TGTGCCACCAGCACCCGACAGGGCACAGATACGCAGTATTTT. This translates into CATSTRQGTDTQYF. Full variable domain (outside the CDR3, taken from reference TRBV15 and TRBJ2-3): DAMVIQNPRYQVTQFGKPVTLSCSQTLNHNVMYWYQQKSSQAPKLLFHYYDKDFNNEADTPDNFQSRRPNTSFCFLDIRSPGLGDTAMYLCATSTRQGTDTQYFGPGTRLTVL.

In nucleotides, the CDR3 is TGTGCCAGCACCCCCACGGGGGGGGATGGCACCGGGGAGCTGTTTTTT. Protein: CASTPTGGDGTGELFF. The rearrangement uses TRBV7-8 and TRBJ2-2; 8 positions agree with TRBD2. Germline V gene lookup returns CDR1 SGHVS and CDR2 FQNEAQ. CDR3 size: 16 residues. The J segment lost 4 bases and the V segment lost 7 bases, leaving 11 bases of the junction unmatched.

By its share, this clone is hyperexpanded. The CDR3 is CASMDSVATNEKLFF. CDR3 in DNA: TGTGCCAGCATGGACAGCGTCGCAACTAATGAAAAACTGTTTTTT. The chain uses TRBV28 and TRBJ1-4, with D perhaps matching TRBD1 (6 bases). This CDR3 contains 15 residues. V was cut by 7 bases and J by 0 bases, with 12 bases left in between. Looked up from germline, CDR1 is MDHEN and CDR2 is SYDVKM.

For the CDR3, the DNA is TGTGCCAGCAACTACCAGGGAAACCAGCCCCAGCATTTT. This sequence encodes CASNYQGNQPQHF. The chain recombines TRBV2 with TRBJ1-5, with D perhaps TRBD1 (5 bases). Germline loops: CDR1 SNHLY, CDR2 FYNNEI. V shed 7 bases and J shed 7 bases, with 14 bases lying between them. This CDR3 region has 13 residues.

This clone is a singleton in its sample. The chain links TRBV28 to TRBJ2-3, with 8 bases identical to TRBD2. Germline V gene sequence: CDR1 MDHEN, CDR2 SYDVKM. V gave up 5 bases and J gave up 2 bases; unmatched junction bases: 3. This CDR3 is built from 14 residues. The CDR3 spells CASSNGGDTDTQYF. In nucleotides, the CDR3 is TGTGCCAGCAGTAACGGGGGGGACACAGATACGCAGTATTTT.

This clone was observed a handful of times. The junction does not match germline at one end; this may be a read error. This chain links TRBV29-1 with TRBJ1-1; the D is unclear. There are 13 residues in the CDR3. Germline CDR1 reads SQVTM; CDR2 reads ANQGSEA. The DNA of the CDR3 is TGCAGCGTAGAAGACGGCAGAAACACTGAAGCTTTCTTT. It codes for CSVEDGRNTEAFF.

The chain combines TRBV11-3 with TRBJ1-2; TRBD1 might be the D (5 bases). The germline gives CDR1 SGHNT, CDR2 YENEEA. Trimming took 3 bases from V and 6 from J, leaving 23 bases between them. This CDR3 contains 17 residues. The CDR3 reads CASSLVSGSFGRHGYTF. CDR3 sequence (DNA): TGTGCCAGCAGCTTGGTATCAGGGAGTTTCGGGCGTCATGGCTACACCTTC. Complete variable domain (other parts from reference TRBV11-3 and TRBJ1-2): EAGVVQSPRYKIIEKKQPVAFWCNPISGHNTLYWYLQNLGQGPELLIRYENEEAVDDSQLPKDRFSAERLKGVDSTLKIQPAELGDSAVYLCASSLVSGSFGRHGYTFGSGTRLTVV.